This entry lists 21 T cell receptor beta chains sequenced from one sample in a study of T cells expressing NK-cell markers. TCRdb reprocessed the 5' RACE reads; each CDR3 protein has one entry and no DNA is given. The sample includes over 100,000 distinct CDR3 sequences. The sequenced sample was blood T cells: a sorted CD56 or NKG2C T cell subset, CD4+ or CD8+ T cells, or bulk PBMC T cells (not recorded which). These receptors were obtained from a woman between 18 and 69 years old in good health.

This sequence joins TRBV4-2 and TRBJ2-5; no DNA is available, so the TRBD2 call from TCRdb remains unchecked. Germline V gives CDR1 LGHNA, CDR2 YNFKEQ. CDR3 size: 16 residues. The CDR3 is CASSQEPSGAQETQYF.

V is TRBV11-1 and J is TRBJ2-1; lacking DNA, the TRBD2 call made by TCRdb goes unchecked. The CDR3 length is 15 residues. Germline CDR1 and CDR2: SGHAT and FQDESV (reference sequence). The CDR3 spells CASSLGTSGSYEQFF.

This chain uses TRBV4-1 with TRBJ2-1; TCRdb outputs TRBD1, but without DNA this stays unchecked. The CDR3 sequence is 15 residues long. Looked up from germline, CDR1 is MGHRA and CDR2 is YSYEKL. CDR3 residues: CASSAPGPNHNEQFF.

The CDR3 is CSVEQRGVPDTQYF. V is TRBV29-1 and J is TRBJ2-3; TCRdb returns TRBD2, unconfirmable since there is no DNA. Germline CDR1 reads SQVTM; CDR2 reads ANQGSEA. The CDR3 has 14 amino acids.

This sequence joins TRBV15 and TRBJ1-1. The CDR3 length is 16 residues. Looked up from germline, CDR1 is LNHNV and CDR2 is YYDKDF (reference sequence). The CDR3 protein is CATSRPEAPRDTEAFF.

This chain uses TRBV6-1 with TRBJ2-5; TCRdb reports TRBD2, a call that lacks DNA to check it against. Germline CDR1 MNHNS, CDR2 SASEGT. This CDR3 spans 15 amino acids. This CDR3 is CASSDPGRELKTQYF.

This chain links TRBV12-3 or TRBV12-4 with TRBJ2-7. The CDR3 totals 15 residues. The CDR3 sequence is CASSLPDFSTYEQYF.

CDR3 sequence reads: CASSYSLGNSYEQYF. V and J are TRBV6-5 and TRBJ2-7. CDR1 is MNHEY and CDR2 is SVGAGI in the germline V gene. This CDR3 contains 15 residues.

V usage is TRBV28 and J usage is TRBJ2-7; TCRdb names TRBD1, which stays unverified in the absence of DNA. Germline CDR1 MDHEN, CDR2 SYDVKM. This CDR3 has 16 amino acids. The CDR3: CASSSSGGPPVLEQYF.

The rearrangement links TRBV7-9 to TRBJ2-1; the D call from TCRdb, TRBD1, cannot be confirmed without DNA. The CDR3 is made up of 15 amino acids. Looked up from germline, CDR1 is SEHNR and CDR2 is FQNEAQ (reference sequence). This CDR3 reads CASSFSGLSYNEQFF.

The chain uses TRBV28 and TRBJ2-5; TCRdb names TRBD1, which stays unverified in the absence of DNA. There are 13 residues in the CDR3. Germline V lookup: CDR1 MDHEN, CDR2 SYDVKM. CDR3 residues: CASTHRLQETQYF.

The chain links TRBV7-9 to TRBJ2-1; TCRdb selects TRBD2, and the lack of DNA leaves this call unchecked. The CDR3 contains 17 residues. Germline V gene lookup returns CDR1 SEHNR and CDR2 FQNEAQ (reference sequence). This chain's CDR3 is CASTSLGSGRVYNEQFF.

This chain connects TRBV20-1 to TRBJ2-7; TCRdb picks TRBD2, but there is no DNA to check that call. CDR3 size: 13 residues. Germline V gene data show CDR1 as DFQATT and CDR2 as SNEGSKA (reference sequence). The CDR3 loop is CSASKTSLYEQYF.

This chain links TRBV11-2 with TRBJ1-1. The germline gives CDR1 SGHAT, CDR2 FQNNGV. The CDR3 extends over 14 amino acids. The CDR3: CASSPIGWNTEAFF. Complete variable domain (other parts from reference TRBV11-2 and TRBJ1-1): EAGVAQSPRYKIIEKRQSVAFWCNPISGHATLYWYQQILGQGPKLLIQFQNNGVVDDSQLPKDRFSAERLKGVDSTLKIQPAKLEDSAVYLCASSPIGWNTEAFFGQGTRLTVV.

The genes are TRBV25-1 and TRBJ2-1. The CDR3 has 11 amino acids. Germline CDR1 and CDR2: MGHDK and SYGVNS. This CDR3 reads CASNGFDEQFF.

The chain couples TRBV28 to TRBJ2-2; lacking DNA, the TRBD2 call made by TCRdb goes unchecked. In germline, CDR1 is MDHEN, CDR2 SYDVKM. CDR3 length equals 14 residues. The CDR3 is CASTIFPRTGELFF. Using reference TRBV28 and TRBJ2-2 for the parts outside the CDR3, the full variable domain is DVKVTQSSRYLVKRTGEKVFLECVQDMDHENMFWYRQDPGLGLRLIYFSYDVKMKEKGDIPEGYSVSREKKERFSLILESASTNQTSMYLCASTIFPRTGELFFGEGSRLTVL.

The chain couples TRBV15 to TRBJ1-1. The CDR3 spans 16 residues. Germline-derived CDR1 and CDR2 are LNHNV and YYDKDF (reference sequence). This chain's CDR3 is CATSRDAGSLNTEAFF.

The genes are TRBV2 and TRBJ2-1; the TRBD1 assignment by TCRdb is unverifiable without DNA. The CDR3 consists of 15 residues. Germline V lookup: CDR1 SNHLY, CDR2 FYNNEI. This CDR3 is CASSVLWERRNEQFF.

V is TRBV23-1 and J is TRBJ2-2; checking the TCRdb D call of TRBD2 is not possible without DNA. TRBV23-1 is filed as an ORF, its function uncertain. The length of the CDR3 is 21 residues. CDR3 amino acids: CASSQSSPGIAGPRDTGELFF.

This chain uses TRBV15 with TRBJ2-1; the D call from TCRdb, TRBD2, cannot be confirmed without DNA. The CDR3 covers 14 residues. Germline-derived CDR1 and CDR2 are LNHNV and YYDKDF (reference sequence). The CDR3 loop reads CATSTGPSYNEQFF.

This chain uses TRBV15 with TRBJ2-1; checking the TCRdb D call of TRBD1 is not possible without DNA. Germline CDR1 LNHNV, CDR2 YYDKDF (reference sequence). CDR3 length equals 15 residues. CDR3 region: CATSRDLDNYNEQFF.